These 30 T cell receptor beta chains originate from one sample sequenced in a study of T cell responses to AZD1222 COVID-19 vaccine listed by TCRdb under 2021. The method behind the library was the immunoSEQ multiplex PCR assay. The immuneACCESS repertoire file appears here via TCRdb, limited to in-frame rearrangements. These files lack a portion of the clones; in checked studies, under half of the deficit traces to unresolved V genes, and the cause of the others is not known. The sample table contains about 140,000 clones; only one count was recorded for over 85% of them. The top ten constitute less than 7% of the sample. The sample's time point label, in plain terms: baseline before first vaccination. The starting material was peripheral blood, obtained on day 0 of AZD1222 vaccination. Receptors originate from an adult in good health.

The chain joins TRBV5-1 to TRBJ2-1, with TRBD1 matching 7 bases. Germline CDR1 reads SGHRS; CDR2 reads YFSETQ. V was pared by 1 base and J by 8 bases, with 9 bases of the junction left unmatched. The CDR3 has 15 amino acids. The CDR3, as DNA: TGCGCCAGCAGCTTGTCGGGACAGCAGACCTATGAGCAGTTCTTC. This gives the protein CASSLSGQQTYEQFF.

This rearrangement joins TRBV20-1 to TRBJ2-7, with 9 bases that match TRBD2. The CDR3 is made up of 14 amino acids. The junction had 6 bases not matched to a gene; V was cut back by 3 bases and J by 3 bases. Per the germline V gene, CDR1 is DFQATT and CDR2 is SNEGSKA (reference sequence). The CDR3 reads CSASPGLAGYEQYF. For the CDR3, the DNA is TGCAGTGCTAGTCCGGGACTAGCAGGCTACGAGCAGTACTTC.

The chain uses TRBV11-2 and TRBJ2-5; D may correspond to TRBD1 or TRBD2 (6 bases each). The CDR3 loop spans 16 amino acids. V was trimmed by 4 bases and J by 5 bases, leaving 20 bases between them. From germline, CDR1 is SGHAT and CDR2 FQNNGV. The CDR3 loop reads CASSSPEGGLGETQYF. As DNA, the CDR3 is TGTGCCAGCAGCTCCCCAGAGGGGGGCCTAGGGGAGACCCAGTACTTC.

This chain connects TRBV27 to TRBJ1-1; 7 bases are shared with TRBD1. V lost 3 bases to trimming and J lost 9 bases; unmatched junction nucleotides: 4. The germline CDR1 and CDR2 sequences are MNHEY and SMNVEV (reference sequence). CDR3 length: 12 residues. CDR3 in amino acids: CASSFPTGKAFF. In nucleotides, the CDR3 is TGTGCCAGCAGTTTCCCGACAGGGAAAGCTTTCTTT.

J is TRBJ2-7 and V is TRBV4-3; D is undetermined. Germline V gives CDR1 LGHNA, CDR2 YSLEER. This CDR3 region has 14 residues. Trimming cost V 0 bases and J 0 bases, with 6 bases left between them. The CDR3 region has the DNA TGCGCCAGCAGCCAAGATGCTGGCTCCTACGAGCAGTACTTC. Protein sequence: CASSQDAGSYEQYF.

CDR3 protein: CASSVATGAYEQYF. The CDR3 region has the DNA TGTGCCAGCAGTGTAGCAACAGGGGCCTACGAGCAGTACTTC. This chain uses TRBV6-1 with TRBJ2-7; 7 bases align to TRBD1. Germline CDR1 and CDR2: MNHNS and SASEGT. V shed 4 bases and J 2 bases; nucleotides not matched to a gene: 5. CDR3 length: 14 residues.

The CDR3 here is CASSSYRSSYNEQFF. CDR3 DNA sequence: TGCGCCAGCAGCTCGTACAGGAGCTCCTACAATGAGCAGTTCTTC. This sequence joins TRBV5-1 and TRBJ2-1; D might be TRBD1 (5 bases). Per germline, CDR1 SGHRS and CDR2 YFSETQ. CDR3 length: 15 residues. Trimming stripped 3 bases from V and 0 bases from J, with 10 bases between.

The J gene is TRBJ1-5, the V gene TRBV23-1, with 8 bases matching TRBD1. TRBV23-1 is assigned to the ORF class and has an uncertain function. V lost 2 bases, J lost 4 bases, and 7 bases stayed unmatched. This CDR3 comprises 16 residues. The CDR3 protein is CASSQPPDRENQPQHF. The DNA for the CDR3 is TGCGCCAGCAGTCAACCCCCGGACAGGGAGAATCAGCCCCAGCATTTT.

In DNA form, the CDR3 reads TGTGCCAGCAGCCAAGATAACACAGATACGCAGTATTTT. Translated, it gives CASSQDNTDTQYF. This chain joins TRBV3-1 (or the pseudogene TRBV3-2) and TRBJ2-3; D remains unclear. There are 13 residues in the CDR3. Germline CDR1 reads LGHDT; CDR2 reads YNNKEL (reference sequence). Trimming shortened V by 0 bases and J by 2 bases, and 3 bases separated the two germline ends.

J is TRBJ1-3 and V is TRBV28; D is unresolved. This CDR3 has 16 residues. Per germline, CDR1 MDHEN and CDR2 SYDVKM. V lost 6 bases and J 0 bases, leaving 15 bases between the germline ends. The CDR3 DNA reads TGTGCCAGCAGGTTAGACGGAATTAGCTCTGGAAACACCATATATTTT. This translates into CASRLDGISSGNTIYF. Complete variable domain (other parts from reference TRBV28 and TRBJ1-3): DVKVTQSSRYLVKRTGEKVFLECVQDMDHENMFWYRQDPGLGLRLIYFSYDVKMKEKGDIPEGYSVSREKKERFSLILESASTNQTSMYLCASRLDGISSGNTIYFGEGSWLTVV.

This chain links TRBV27 with TRBJ2-1, with no clear D. Trimming removed 5 bases from V and 8 bases from J, with 22 bases in between. The CDR3 extends over 16 amino acids. In germline, CDR1 is MNHEY, CDR2 SMNVEV (reference sequence). The CDR3 sequence is CASSGSMRSTYDEQFF. CDR3 sequence (DNA): TGTGCCAGCAGTGGTAGTATGCGGAGTACTTACGATGAGCAGTTCTTC.

The chain couples TRBV11-2 to TRBJ2-7; D call uncertain. V lost 2 bases, J lost 3 bases, and 11 bases lay in between. The germline V gene has CDR1 SGHAT and CDR2 FQNNGV. The CDR3 totals 14 residues. The CDR3 sequence: CASSLLQRHYEQYF. CDR3 in DNA: TGTGCCAGCAGCTTACTCCAGCGACACTACGAGCAGTACTTC.

The rearrangement joins TRBV7-2 to TRBJ2-3; maybe TRBD1 (6 bases). The ends were cut back, 0 bases at V and 6 bases at J, with 10 bases in the middle. Germline CDR1 and CDR2: SGHTA and FQGNSA. The CDR3 has 14 residues. As DNA, the CDR3 is TGTGCCAGCAGCTTAGCGGCAAGGGGGGATACGCAGTATTTT. Translating gives CASSLAARGDTQYF.

The rearrangement uses TRBV27 and TRBJ2-7, with TRBD2 identical over 11 bases. CDR1 and CDR2 (germline): MNHEY, SMNVEV (reference sequence). Unmatched junction bases numbered 10, after V lost 5 bases and J lost 4 bases. The CDR3 consists of 16 residues. In DNA form, the CDR3 reads TGTGCCAGCAGTCTTCACATAGCGGGAGGGCCTTACGAGCAGTACTTC. Amino acids: CASSLHIAGGPYEQYF.

This chain links TRBV24-1 with TRBJ1-2, with 8 bases lining up with TRBD1. CDR1 is KGHDR and CDR2 is SFDVKD in the germline V gene. The CDR3 has 14 residues. V was pared by 1 base and J by 6 bases, with 3 bases of the junction left unmatched. In DNA, the CDR3 is TGTGCCACCAGTGATTTTTCCAGGGGGCATGGCTACACCTTC. Its protein is CATSDFSRGHGYTF.

The chain recombines TRBV11-2 with TRBJ1-1, with 9 bases fitting TRBD1. V lost 5 bases to trimming and J lost 5 bases; unmatched junction nucleotides: 12. This CDR3 contains 16 residues. Germline V gene data show CDR1 as SGHAT and CDR2 as FQNNGV. The CDR3 loop is CASSPNNRGRGTEAFF. The CDR3 coding sequence is TGTGCCAGCAGCCCGAACAACAGGGGGCGCGGTACTGAAGCTTTCTTT.

This chain uses TRBV5-4 with TRBJ2-2; perhaps TRBD2 as D (7 bases). The CDR3 length is 13 residues. Trimming removed 5 bases at V and 6 bases at J, with 11 bases between. CDR1 SGHNT and CDR2 YYREEE come from the germline V gene (reference sequence). CDR3 sequence (DNA): TGTGCCAGCAGGGGGGGGGCGGCCGGGGAGCTGTTTTTT. Translation: CASRGGAAGELFF.

In DNA, the CDR3 is TGTGCCAGCAGAGTGACAGGGGGACACGGCTACACCTTC. It codes for CASRVTGGHGYTF. The chain links TRBV6-5 to TRBJ1-2; 9 nucleotides match TRBD1. Germline V lookup: CDR1 MNHEY, CDR2 SVGAGI. The CDR3 length is 13 residues. V lost 6 bases to trimming and J lost 8 bases; unmatched junction nucleotides: 7.

This sequence joins TRBV16 and TRBJ2-1; no definite D call. Trimming shortened V by 3 bases and J by 6 bases, and 9 bases separated the two germline ends. There are 13 residues in the CDR3. Per germline, CDR1 KGHSY and CDR2 FQNENV. The CDR3 nucleotides read TGTGCCAGCAGCCACGCACCCAGCAATGAGCAGTTCTTC. Translating it yields CASSHAPSNEQFF.

The rearrangement links TRBV4-2 to TRBJ2-1; 10 nucleotides line up with TRBD1. CDR3 length: 20 residues. V was pared by 1 base and J by 0 bases, with 12 bases of the junction left unmatched. From germline, CDR1 is LGHNA and CDR2 YNFKEQ. CDR3 in DNA: TGTGCCAGCAGCCAAGTGGGGGGACAGGGGACCCACCGCTCCTACAATGAGCAGTTCTTC. Its protein product is CASSQVGGQGTHRSYNEQFF.

The chain uses TRBV5-4 and TRBJ2-2, with 8 nucleotides matching TRBD1. Germline CDR1 SGHNT, CDR2 YYREEE (reference sequence). The CDR3 sequence is 17 residues long. V dropped 4 bases and J dropped 2; count of bases not matched to a gene: 10. The CDR3 bases are TGTGCCAGCAGCGACTGGACAGGGTGGGCTAACACCGGGGAGCTGTTTTTT. Amino acid sequence: CASSDWTGWANTGELFF.

This chain links TRBV10-3 with TRBJ2-7; D is unclear. The V gene lost 8 bases and the J gene lost 4 bases, with 15 bases spanning the gap. This CDR3 contains 13 residues. In germline, CDR1 is ENHRY, CDR2 SYGVKD. The CDR3 loop reads CAIATGPEYEQYF. The CDR3 DNA reads as TGTGCCATCGCGACCGGTCCGGAGTACGAGCAGTACTTC.

The chain employs TRBV11-3 and TRBJ2-1; the match to TRBD2 covers 8 bases. Trimming cost V 3 bases and J 7 bases; bases outside gene matches: 8. Germline CDR1 and CDR2: SGHNT and YENEEA. The CDR3 is 15 residues long. The CDR3 nucleotides read TGTGCCAGCAGCTTTTATAGCGGGGCGGTTAATGAGCAGTTCTTC. Its protein product is CASSFYSGAVNEQFF.

The rearrangement joins TRBV5-1 to TRBJ2-3, with D perhaps matching TRBD2 (6 bases). CDR3 size: 14 residues. Trimming shortened V by 5 bases and J by 6 bases, and 16 bases separated the two germline ends. Germline CDR1 and CDR2: SGHRS and YFSETQ. The CDR3 spells CASRSGLRFDTQYF. Written as DNA, the CDR3 is TGCGCCAGCAGATCGGGACTGAGGTTTGATACGCAGTATTTT.

The chain joins TRBV28 to TRBJ1-1; 10 bases match TRBD1. V dropped 6 bases and J dropped 0; count of bases not matched to a gene: 4. The CDR3 totals 15 residues. Germline CDR1 MDHEN, CDR2 SYDVKM. CDR3 region: CASSQTGGMNTEAFF. The CDR3, as DNA: TGTGCCAGCAGCCAGACAGGGGGCATGAACACTGAAGCTTTCTTT. Full variable domain (rest looked up from reference TRBV28 and TRBJ1-1): DVKVTQSSRYLVKRTGEKVFLECVQDMDHENMFWYRQDPGLGLRLIYFSYDVKMKEKGDIPEGYSVSREKKERFSLILESASTNQTSMYLCASSQTGGMNTEAFFGQGTRLTVV.

J is TRBJ1-2 and V is TRBV7-3; 8 nucleotides line up with TRBD1. The CDR3 covers 15 residues. Germline CDR1 is SGHTA and CDR2 is FQGTGA. With V trimmed by 5 bases and J by 4 bases, 9 bases remained unmatched. This chain's CDR3 is CASSRGQGGGYGYTF. The DNA of the CDR3 is TGTGCCAGCAGCCGTGGACAGGGCGGTGGCTATGGCTACACCTTC.

This clone was found once. V and J are TRBV29-1 and TRBJ2-7; 7 bases are a match to TRBD2. This CDR3 is built from 16 residues. The ends lost 4 bases at V and 2 bases at J; junction bases unmatched: 14. Germline-derived CDR1 and CDR2 are SQVTM and ANQGSEA. The CDR3 DNA follows: TGCAGCGTTGGACGGGCGGGAGAGCACACAGCCTACGAGCAGTACTTC. Its translation is CSVGRAGEHTAYEQYF.

The chain couples TRBV7-9 to TRBJ2-7; D unresolved. The CDR3 runs to 13 residues. V shed 5 bases and J shed 3 bases, with 11 bases lying between them. Germline values: CDR1 SEHNR, CDR2 FQNEAQ (reference sequence). CDR3 region: CASSLWGNYEQYF. CDR3 sequence (DNA): TGTGCCAGCAGCCTCTGGGGTAACTACGAGCAGTACTTC.

The chain recombines TRBV5-5 with TRBJ2-1, with 7 bases that match TRBD1. CDR1 and CDR2 (germline): SGHKS, YYEKEE (reference sequence). The V segment lost 3 bases and the J segment 10 bases; nucleotides outside the gene matches: 25. The CDR3 runs to 19 residues. Here the CDR3 reads CASSSLLGLGVGGIGEQFF. The DNA of the CDR3 is TGTGCCAGCAGCTCCCTTCTCGGCTTGGGCGTAGGGGGCATAGGAGAGCAGTTCTTC.

The chain carries TRBV6-2 or TRBV6-3 and TRBJ2-2; no clear D. This CDR3 spans 16 amino acids. V lost 0 bases, J lost 9 bases, and 17 bases lay in between. Germline V gene data show CDR1 as MNHEY and CDR2 as SVGEGT. This CDR3 reads CASSYSVWSDHRELFF. CDR3 in DNA: TGTGCCAGCAGTTACTCGGTTTGGTCCGATCACCGGGAGCTGTTTTTT.